This record covers a single T cell receptor beta chain. These data come from a study of blood T cell repertoires in COVID-19. About the study: The United States, Italy and Spain provided the acute and convalescent COVID-19 samples. Sources were T cells, B-cell-depleted T cells, or PBMCs; the material itself was cDNA or gDNA.

Those enrolled in Seattle joined during active infection and were followed longitudinally afterward. The CDR3 loop spans 14 amino acids. Germline V gene data show CDR1 as LNHDA and CDR2 as SQIVND (reference sequence). Trimming shortened V by 5 bases and J by 5 bases, and 12 bases separated the two germline ends. Methods used by the authors: Reference gene primer amplification in the assay estimated nucleated cell counts. Some clones are missing from TCRdb's copy, which holds only in-frame ones; the method was immunoSEQ multiplex PCR. The DNA was the basis for D and trimming; V, J and clone size are from that table. The sample has tens of thousands of clones; 87% are singletons.

This clonotype originated in a woman aged 60-75 years with COVID-19, enrolled during active disease. The chain uses TRBV19 and TRBJ1-4; maybe TRBD1 (6 bases). Sequencing used peripheral blood. The CDR3 protein is CASSRTAMNEKLFF. For the CDR3, the DNA is TGTGCCAGTAGTCGGACAGCGATGAATGAAAAACTGTTTTTT.